A single sample gave rise to the 20 T cell receptor beta chains below, sequenced in a study of cytomegalovirus exposure and HLA in healthy donors. PCR amplification relied on 60 Vbeta primers (plus 13 Jbeta primers). The data were produced by immunoSEQ multiplex PCR, yet TCRdb's version contains in-frame clones alone and is incomplete. The sample has under 150,000 clones; 82% are singletons. Sequencing was carried out using PBMCs. All receptors derive from a young woman in good health and CMV-seronegative.

The chain couples TRBV7-9 to TRBJ2-3; D unresolved. This CDR3 has 16 residues. CDR1 SEHNR and CDR2 FQNEAQ come from the germline V gene (reference sequence). The germline V and J ends were trimmed by 0 bases and 3 bases, with 13 bases remaining between them. CDR3 residues: CASSLAQAPSTDTQYF. The CDR3 DNA follows: TGTGCCAGCAGCTTAGCTCAGGCTCCGAGTACAGATACGCAGTATTTT.

This clone was detected once. The CDR3 DNA sequence: TGTGCCAGCTGGGGGGAGGGAGCTGCCGGCGAGCAGTACTTC. Residues: CASWGEGAAGEQYF. This chain uses TRBV18 with TRBJ2-7, with TRBD2 matching 7 bases. The CDR3 spans 14 residues. Germline V gene lookup returns CDR1 KGHSH and CDR2 LQKENI. Trimming cost V 7 bases and J 6 bases; bases outside gene matches: 12.

J is TRBJ1-1 and V is TRBV5-4, with 7 bases identical to TRBD1. There are 15 residues in the CDR3. In germline, CDR1 is SGHNT, CDR2 YYREEE (reference sequence). V lost 3 bases to trimming and J lost 0 bases; unmatched junction nucleotides: 5. The CDR3 sequence is CASSSRGSMNTEAFF. The DNA for the CDR3 is TGTGCCAGCAGCTCCAGGGGGTCTATGAACACTGAAGCTTTCTTT.

The chain employs TRBV18 and TRBJ2-7; 7 nucleotides match TRBD2. The V segment lost 6 bases and the J segment 1 base; nucleotides outside the gene matches: 3. Germline V lookup: CDR1 KGHSH, CDR2 LQKENI. The CDR3 length is 13 residues. CDR3 region: CASSSGRSYEQYF. DNA of the CDR3: TGTGCCAGCTCCTCCGGGAGGTCCTACGAGCAGTACTTC. Drawing the rest from reference TRBV18 and TRBJ2-7, the complete variable domain is NAGVMQNPRHLVRRRGQEARLRCSPMKGHSHVYWYRQLPEEGLKFMVYLQKENIIDESGMPKERFSAEFPKEGPSILRIQQVVRGDSAAYFCASSSGRSYEQYFGPGTRLTVT.

The chain links TRBV5-1 to TRBJ2-3; 10 bases line up with TRBD2. Germline trimming cut 0 bases from V and 1 base from J; bases unmatched to any gene: 2. CDR1 and CDR2 from the germline V gene are SGHRS and YFSETQ. The CDR3 consists of 16 residues. CDR3 DNA: TGCGCCAGCAGCTTGGGGCTAGCGGGGGGCACAGATACGCAGTATTTT. It is translated as CASSLGLAGGTDTQYF.

The J gene is TRBJ1-2, the V gene TRBV30; 9 bases align to TRBD1. Germline V CDR1 and CDR2: GTSNPN, SVGIG (reference sequence). J lost 5 bases, V lost 3 bases, and 4 bases had no gene match. The CDR3 is 13 residues long. For the CDR3, the DNA is TGTGCCTGGAGAACAGGGGGCTGGTATGGCTACACCTTC. Its translation: CAWRTGGWYGYTF.

On this clone: At one of its ends the junction is not consistent with the germline gene, which may arise from a read error. This chain links TRBV9 with TRBJ1-6; D not certain. Germline CDR1 SGDLS, CDR2 YYNGEE. This CDR3 comprises 15 residues. The CDR3, as DNA: TGTGCCAGCAGCCCCAGACACCCTATTGATTCGCCCCTCCACTTT. Encoded protein: CASSPRHPIDSPLHF.

This clone has only a few counts. The J gene is TRBJ2-2, the V gene TRBV5-1; perhaps TRBD1 as D (5 bases). The CDR3 is 15 residues long. The V end was cut by 0 bases, the J end by 7 bases, with 13 bases between. CDR1 is SGHRS, CDR2 YFSETQ, per germline. CDR3 DNA sequence: TGCGCCAGCAGCTTGGCAGGCAGGGCTGACGGGGAGCTGTTTTTT. Translation: CASSLAGRADGELFF.

This sequence joins TRBV19 and TRBJ2-3; no definite D call. Germline CDR1 and CDR2: LNHDA and SQIVND (reference sequence). There are 11 residues in the CDR3. V was pared by 8 bases and J by 3 bases, with 6 bases between. Here the CDR3 DNA reads TGTGCCAGTGGCCCTACAGATACGCAGTATTTT. This gives the protein CASGPTDTQYF.

The chain employs TRBV6-5 and TRBJ1-6, with 7 bases fitting TRBD1. Germline trimming cut 5 bases from V and 5 bases from J; bases unmatched to any gene: 6. Germline assignment: CDR1 MNHEY and CDR2 SVGAGI. The CDR3 is 15 amino acids. Here the CDR3 DNA reads TGTGCCAGCAGTACCTCCGGGACAGATAATTCACCCCTCCACTTT. It specifies CASSTSGTDNSPLHF.

The chain uses TRBV28 and TRBJ2-1, with D unclear. Trimming took off 5 bases at V and 10 bases at J, with 15 bases between the two ends. Germline V CDR1 and CDR2: MDHEN, SYDVKM. This CDR3 has 13 residues. The CDR3 is CASSTSPRPEQFF. CDR3 coding DNA: TGTGCCAGCAGTACATCCCCTAGGCCCGAGCAGTTCTTC.

The chain has TRBV7-4 and TRBJ2-5, with D perhaps matching TRBD1 (5 bases). The closer fit of TRBJ2-7 to the DNA end suggests the J call may be wrong. Germline V lookup: CDR1 SGHVT, CDR2 SQSDAQ. The CDR3 is 12 amino acids. The CDR3 DNA follows: TGTGCCAGCAGCTCAAACAGGTACGAGCAGTACTTC. It codes for CASSSNRYEQYF.

This clone has only a few counts. The V gene is TRBV7-9, the J gene TRBJ1-4; TRBD1 matches at 9 bases. The CDR3 covers 14 residues. Germline V gene lookup returns CDR1 SEHNR and CDR2 FQNEAQ (reference sequence). The V and J ends lost 5 bases and 6 bases, in that order; junction bases with no gene match: 4. In DNA form, the CDR3 reads TGTGCCAGCAGCCCCGACAGGGGGGATGAAAAACTGTTTTTT. Protein product: CASSPDRGDEKLFF.

The chain uses TRBV27 and TRBJ2-3; no definite D call. The CDR3 is 12 amino acids. CDR1 is MNHEY and CDR2 is SMNVEV in the germline V gene (reference sequence). V gave up 6 bases and J gave up 4 bases, with 8 bases separating them. The CDR3, as DNA: TGTGCCAGCAGGAAAACAGCAGATACGCAGTATTTT. This encodes CASRKTADTQYF.

This chain uses TRBV6-4 with TRBJ2-6; a possible D gene is TRBD1 (5 bases). V dropped 5 bases and J dropped 0 bases, with 8 bases sitting between them. The CDR3 contains 15 residues. CDR1 and CDR2 (germline): MRHNA, SNTAGT. The DNA of the CDR3 is TGTGCCAGCAGTAGACAGCTCTCTGGGGCCAACGTCCTGACTTTC. It translates to CASSRQLSGANVLTF.

The chain joins TRBV19 to TRBJ1-2; no clear D. V was clipped by 2 bases and J by 2 bases, with 9 bases between them. Germline V lookup: CDR1 LNHDA, CDR2 SQIVND (reference sequence). The CDR3 consists of 14 residues. CDR3 nucleotide sequence: TGTGCCAGTAGTATACCGGGAGTCAACTATGGCTACACCTTC. It codes for CASSIPGVNYGYTF.

The chain has TRBV5-6 and TRBJ2-3; 9 bases are shared with TRBD2. V trimming: 5 bases; J trimming: 1 base; junction bases outside the gene matches: 2. Looked up from germline, CDR1 is SGHDT and CDR2 is YYEEEE. The CDR3 sequence is 14 residues long. DNA for the CDR3: TGTGCCAGCAGTAGCGGGGGCCGCACAGATACGCAGTATTTT. Protein: CASSSGGRTDTQYF.

The J gene is TRBJ2-7, the V gene TRBV13; D is undetermined. Germline V gives CDR1 PRHDT, CDR2 FYEKMQ (reference sequence). V shed 4 bases and J shed 4 bases, with 5 bases lying between them. The length of the CDR3 is 11 residues. This CDR3 reads CASSSKYEQYF. The CDR3, as DNA: TGTGCCAGCAGCTCCAAATACGAGCAGTACTTC.

The chain is built from TRBV11-2 and TRBJ2-7; 10 bases agree with TRBD1. This CDR3 is built from 14 residues. V trimming: 5 bases; J trimming: 4 bases; junction bases outside the gene matches: 5. Germline V gene lookup returns CDR1 SGHAT and CDR2 FQNNGV. CDR3 nucleotide sequence: TGTGCCAGCAGCAGAAGACAGGGGGCTTACGAGCAGTACGTC. Amino acid sequence: CASSRRQGAYEQYV.

The chain links TRBV4-1 to TRBJ1-1; 8 bases align to TRBD1. Trimming at V came to 2 bases and at J to 3 bases, leaving 11 bases not matched to a gene. Germline loops: CDR1 MGHRA, CDR2 YSYEKL. This CDR3 region has 17 residues. The CDR3 region is CASSQTLTGEADTEAFF. For the CDR3, the DNA is TGCGCCAGCAGCCAAACCCTGACAGGGGAGGCGGACACTGAAGCTTTCTTT.